The rows below give T cell receptor beta chains drawn from one sample of a study of cytomegalovirus exposure and HLA in healthy donors. The data were produced by immunoSEQ multiplex PCR, yet TCRdb's version contains in-frame clones alone and is incomplete. This table has around 100,000 clones, about 83% appearing once. Specimen: PBMCs. Receptors were obtained from a female donor in good health and CMV-seropositive. Both conserved end residues are part of each CDR3. A D gene is named only where the DNA matches it firmly. Clone size appears in some rows only: once, few, many, or a class for an expanded clone.

D	V	J	size	DNA	CDR3
TRBD2	TRBV9	TRBJ2-2	.	TGTGCCAGCACTACTAGCGGGAGCAGGTCCGGGGAGCTGTTTTTT	CASTTSGSRSGELFF
TRBD2	TRBV18	TRBJ2-7	.	TGTGCCAGCTCAGCGGGACTAGCGGGGACTTCCTACGAGCAGTACTTC	CASSAGLAGTSYEQYF
TRBD2	TRBV27	TRBJ2-7	few	TGTGCCAGCAGTTTATACCCGAGCGGGAGTTCCTACGAGCAGTACTTC	CASSLYPSGSSYEQYF
.	TRBV7-9	TRBJ1-2	.	TGTGCCAGCAGCTCACAGCGGGCCACTTATGGCTACACCTTC	CASSSQRATYGYTF
TRBD2	TRBV11-3	TRBJ2-4	.	TGTGCCAGCAGCTTACGGGGGGAGAACATTCAGTACTTC	CASSLRGENIQYF
TRBD1	TRBV6-5	TRBJ1-5	.	TGTGCCAGCAATCCGGGACAGGGTAGGGGCAAGCCCCAGCATTTT	CASNPGQGRGKPQHF
.	TRBV11-2	TRBJ2-7	few	TGTGCCAGCTGTTTCAAGCAGAAGGCGGCATACGAGCAGTACTTC	CASCFKQKAAYEQYF
TRBD1	TRBV4-3	TRBJ2-2	.	TGCGCCAGCAGCCCAGGACAGGGGGCAAGAAACACCGGGGAGCTGTTTTTT	CASSPGQGARNTGELFF
TRBD2	TRBV5-1	TRBJ2-5	.	TGCGCCAGCAGCCCCTCTATTCGTATCCTAACGGGGGGGCGGGAGACCCAGTACTTC	CASSPSIRILTGGRETQYF
.	TRBV6-6	TRBJ2-7	.	TGTGCCAGCAGCCTGTCGGTCGAGCAGTACTTC	CASSLSVEQYF
.	TRBV4-1	TRBJ2-1	.	TGCGCCAGCAGCCATGAGCTCACCTACAATGAGCAGTTCTTC	CASSHELTYNEQFF
.	TRBV6-5	TRBJ1-2	few	TGTGCCAGCAGTTACTTCGCTCGGCAGGGCTATGGCTACACCTTC	CASSYFARQGYGYTF
TRBD1	TRBV7-3	TRBJ2-1	.	TGTGCCAGCAGGCGGACAGGGCAGAGCTCCTACAATGAGCAGTTCTTC	CASRRTGQSSYNEQFF
.	TRBV27	TRBJ1-1	.	TGTGCCAGCAGTAGTTGGGACACCAGGAACACTGAAGCTTTCTTT	CASSSWDTRNTEAFF
TRBD1	TRBV2	TRBJ2-3	.	TGTGCCAGCAGCCGGGACAGGGGCGGGCGGGGCACAGATACGCAGTATTTT	CASSRDRGGRGTDTQYF
.	TRBV11-3	TRBJ2-2	.	TGTGCCAGCAGGCCGACATTGAACACCGGGGAGCTGTTTTTT	CASRPTLNTGELFF
TRBD1	TRBV6-6	TRBJ1-1	.	TGTGCCAGCAGTGGGACAGGGCTGAACACTGAAGCTTTCTTT	CASSGTGLNTEAFF
TRBD2	TRBV9	TRBJ2-1	.	TGTGCCAGCAGCCCGGTAGCGGGACCCTACAATGAGCAGTTCTTC	CASSPVAGPYNEQFF
.	TRBV27	TRBJ1-5	.	TGTGCCAGCAGTTTAACGGGCCAGCATTTT	CASSLTGQHF
.	TRBV5-1	TRBJ2-1	.	TGCGCCAGCAGCTTGGTTGCGTTCTACAATGAGCAGTTCTTC	CASSLVAFYNEQFF
TRBD2	TRBV7-8	TRBJ2-1	.	TGTGCCAGCACCTCTCGGGGCGGGAGGGCCTCTGAGCAGTTCTTC	CASTSRGGRASEQFF
.	TRBV19	TRBJ1-1	.	TGTGCCAGTAGCCTCACAGGTATTTGGCAAGCTTTCTTT	CASSLTGIWQAFF
TRBD2	TRBV5-4	TRBJ2-3	.	TGTGCCAGCAGCGGGGGACTAGCGGGGGGGGATACGCAGTATTTT	CASSGGLAGGDTQYF
.	TRBV6-1	TRBJ1-1	.	TGTGCCAGCAGTACTACAGGGAACACTGAAGCTTTCTTT	CASSTTGNTEAFF
.	TRBV30	TRBJ1-6	few	TGTGCCTGGAGTGTACGCGGCAGCTATAATTCACCCCTCCACTTT	CAWSVRGSYNSPLHF
.	TRBV2	TRBJ2-1	few	TGTGCCAGCACTACCCAGGGGGGAGGAGATCGCGATGAGCAGTTCTTC	CASTTQGGGDRDEQFF
TRBD1	TRBV7-8	TRBJ1-2	.	TGTGCCAGCAGCTCAGGGGACAGGTGGGCCTTTGGCTACACCTTC	CASSSGDRWAFGYTF
TRBD1	TRBV6-5	TRBJ1-1	.	TGTGCCAGCAGCCCGTGGACAGGGGGGAACACTGAAGCTTTCTTT	CASSPWTGGNTEAFF
.	TRBV5-1	TRBJ2-5	.	TGCGCCAGCAGTTTTTCTAGCGATCAAGAGACCCAGTACTTC	CASSFSSDQETQYF
.	TRBV19	TRBJ1-1	.	TGTGCCGTCAGCCTTGCGGGACCGGTGAACACTGAAGCTTTCTTT	CAVSLAGPVNTEAFF
TRBD1	TRBV5-1	TRBJ2-1	.	TGCGCCAGCAGCTTAGGGACAGGGATCCACAATGAGCAGTTCTTC	CASSLGTGIHNEQFF
.	TRBV7-6	TRBJ2-2	few	TGTGCCAGCAGCTTAAGTCAGGGGCTGGCGGGGGAGCTGTTTTTT	CASSLSQGLAGELFF
TRBD2	TRBV18	TRBJ2-5	.	TGTGCCAGCTCACCAGGCGGGAGACGAGAGACCCAGTACTTC	CASSPGGRRETQYF
.	TRBV2	TRBJ1-1	.	TGTGCCAGCAGTGCAAGACAGGCGTCGAACACTGAAGCTTTCTTT	CASSARQASNTEAFF
.	TRBV30	TRBJ2-4	.	TGTGCCTGGAGTCCCAGCGGGCGCATTCAGTACTTC	CAWSPSGRIQYF
.	TRBV14	TRBJ2-7	.	TGTGCCAGCAGCAAAAACACGAACTACGAGCAGTACTTC	CASSKNTNYEQYF
TRBD1	TRBV28	TRBJ1-4	.	TGTGCCAGCAGTTTACAGGGGGCGAGGGAAAAACTGTTTTTT	CASSLQGAREKLFF
.	TRBV2	TRBJ2-1	few	TGTGCCAGCAGTGTCCAGCAGGCATACAATGAGCAGTTCTTC	CASSVQQAYNEQFF
.	TRBV29-1	TRBJ2-1	.	TGCAGCATCCGCCGAGGAAATAACTACAATGAGCAGTTCTTC	CSIRRGNNYNEQFF
.	TRBV5-6	TRBJ1-4	.	TGTGCCAGCAGCTTGCAGGCGGGTGAAAAACTGTTTTTT	CASSLQAGEKLFF
TRBD2	TRBV9	TRBJ2-3	.	TGTGCCAGCAGGGCGGGGGGCACATCAGATACGCAGTATTTT	CASRAGGTSDTQYF
TRBD1	TRBV4-3	TRBJ1-4	.	TGCGCCAGCAGCCAATTACTGACAGGGTGGGCTGAAAAACTGTTTTTT	CASSQLLTGWAEKLFF
.	TRBV27	TRBJ2-7	.	TGTGCCAGCAGTTTAAGCGGCCTATTCATACGAGGCTACGAGCAGTACTTC	CASSLSGLFIRGYEQYF
.	TRBV19	TRBJ2-3	few	TGTGCCAGTAGTAGCCCGGGGACATCGTCTAGCACAGATACGCAGTATTTT	CASSSPGTSSSTDTQYF
TRBD1	TRBV5-1	TRBJ1-4	.	TGCGCCAGCAGCTTGGCCGGGACAGAGAATGAAAAACTGTTTTTT	CASSLAGTENEKLFF
.	TRBV6-6	TRBJ1-3	.	TGTGCCAGCAGTTACAATAGAGGAGCTGGAAACACCATATATTTT	CASSYNRGAGNTIYF
.	TRBV29-1	TRBJ1-5	few	TGCAGCGTTGGGGAGGGCAATCAGCCCCAGCATTTT	CSVGEGNQPQHF
TRBD2	TRBV18	TRBJ2-2	.	TGTGCCAGCTCACCGGACTGGGGCGGGAGCGGCGGGGAGCTGTTTTTT	CASSPDWGGSGGELFF
.	TRBV21-1	TRBJ2-1	.	TGTGCCAGCAGTTTGAGCAATACACCTAGTGAAACCTCCTACAATGAGCAGTTCTTC	CASSLSNTPSETSYNEQFF
.	TRBV2	TRBJ1-1	.	TGTGCCAGCGGCGCTTCGGCGGGTATCCCTGAAGCTTTCTTT	CASGASAGIPEAFF
TRBD1	TRBV27	TRBJ2-7	.	TGTGCCAGCAGTTCCTACCGGGACAGGGGGCCCAGCGAGCAGTACTTC	CASSSYRDRGPSEQYF
.	TRBV7-9	TRBJ1-1	.	TGTGCCAGCAGACCGGACAGCTTTGGGATCATGAACACTGAAGCTTTCTTT	CASRPDSFGIMNTEAFF
.	TRBV5-1	TRBJ1-1	.	TGCGCCAGCAGCCCCCGCGAGGATAGAAACACTGAAGCTTTCTTT	CASSPREDRNTEAFF
TRBD2	TRBV27	TRBJ2-1	.	TGTGCCAGCACCTCTGGCGGGAGAAGTAATGAGCAGTTCTTC	CASTSGGRSNEQFF
.	TRBV5-1	TRBJ2-3	.	TGCGCCAGCAGCTGGGGCCGGGACTTCTCGGCAGATACGCAGTATTTT	CASSWGRDFSADTQYF